Sequencing of this T cell receptor beta chain was carried out in a study of CD8 T cells in ankylosing spondylitis. From the 5' RACE reads, TCRdb called clonotypes with MiXCR, one entry per CDR3 protein. The data show approximately 500,000 distinct CDR3 sequences, roughly 13% seen once. General study points: Within ankylosing spondylitis blood, a TCR beta motif made up of roughly eight highly homologous variants appeared to be characteristic.

The germline gives CDR1 DFQATT, CDR2 SNEGSKA (reference sequence). The CDR3 loop spans 14 amino acids. Deletions cut 3 bases from V and 3 bases from J, with 14 bases between. This clonotype was seen a few times. Its antigen remains unidentified. This chain uses TRBV20-1 with TRBJ1-2, with TRBD1 as a possible D gene (5 bases). The sequenced sample consisted of blood, either unsorted or a sorted T cell fraction (not recorded which). This sequence originates from a male donor with ankylosing spondylitis. CDR3 loop: CSAREDKYDYGYTF. DNA for the CDR3: TGCAGTGCTAGGGAGGACAAATACGACTATGGCTACACCTTC.